The next 10 T cell receptor beta chains were all read from a single sample in a study of shared T cell receptors in the human thymus. The method was immunoSEQ multiplex PCR; TCRdb's version includes in-frame clones alone and lacks a portion of them. The sample lists over 650,000 clones, around 87% occurring once. These sequences were also reported in another study, on human thymus T cells.

Sequenced input: thymocytes. Receptor source: a boy under two years old with a congenital heart defect.

This clone was observed a single time. The chain joins TRBV2 to TRBJ2-7; 10 positions agree with TRBD1. V shed 3 bases, J shed 3 bases, and the junction held 20 bases outside the gene matches. This CDR3 spans 20 amino acids. CDR1 is SNHLY and CDR2 is FYNNEI in the germline V gene. The CDR3 is CASSDLPRQGATDKDYEQYF. CDR3 DNA: TGTGCCAGCAGTGATTTACCACGACAGGGGGCTACCGATAAAGACTACGAGCAGTACTTC.

This chain links TRBV2 with TRBJ1-5; 7 bases are a match to TRBD1. This CDR3 spans 16 amino acids. Germline CDR1 and CDR2: SNHLY and FYNNEI. V dropped 3 bases and J dropped 3; count of bases not matched to a gene: 8. In nucleotides, the CDR3 is TGTGCCAGCAGTGAGGACAGGTGTGGGCCCAATCAGCCCCAGCATTTT. Its translation is CASSEDRCGPNQPQHF.

This clone was counted once. The genes are TRBV29-1 and TRBJ2-5, with a weak D call TRBD2 (6 bases). Trimming took off 3 bases at V and 2 bases at J, with 19 bases between the two ends. The CDR3 has 16 residues. Germline V gives CDR1 SQVTM, CDR2 ANQGSEA. CDR3 coding DNA: TGCAGCGTTGAGAATTGGGCTAGCGCGAAACAAGAGACCCAGTACTTC. This sequence encodes CSVENWASAKQETQYF.

This chain uses TRBV5-6 with TRBJ2-2; D remains unclear. Germline CDR1 is SGHDT and CDR2 is YYEEEE. The V and J ends lost 3 bases and 5 bases respectively, with 8 bases between them. CDR3 length: 13 residues. This CDR3 is CASSSQSTGELFF. CDR3 DNA sequence: TGTGCCAGCAGCTCGCAGTCAACCGGGGAGCTGTTTTTT.

The chain has TRBV6-5 and TRBJ1-1; D is undetermined. This CDR3 is built from 15 residues. Trimming stripped 0 bases from V and 1 base from J, with 9 bases between. CDR1 MNHEY and CDR2 SVGAGI come from the germline V gene. Here the CDR3 reads CASSYSARRNTEAFF. CDR3 nucleotides: TGTGCCAGCAGTTACTCGGCCAGAAGGAACACTGAAGCTTTCTTT.

J is TRBJ2-7 and V is TRBV5-5; TRBD1 might be the D (6 bases). V lost 5 bases to trimming and J lost 1 base, with 10 bases between them. Per germline, CDR1 SGHKS and CDR2 YYEKEE (reference sequence). This CDR3 contains 13 residues. The CDR3 DNA sequence: TGTGCCAGCAGTGGACAGCCATCCTACGAGCAGTACTTC. This encodes CASSGQPSYEQYF.

In the case of this clone: Other DNA sequences within the sample encode an identical CDR3. The chain is built from TRBV11-2 and TRBJ2-7; D ambiguous. Germline CDR1 is SGHAT and CDR2 is FQNNGV. V was cut by 5 bases and J by 4 bases, with 6 bases left in between. The CDR3 runs 11 residues. DNA for the CDR3: TGTGCCAGCAGCCCCCATTACGAGCAGTACTTC. Residues: CASSPHYEQYF. The variable domain in full, completed from reference TRBV11-2 and TRBJ2-7, reads EAGVAQSPRYKIIEKRQSVAFWCNPISGHATLYWYQQILGQGPKLLIQFQNNGVVDDSQLPKDRFSAERLKGVDSTLKIQPAKLEDSAVYLCASSPHYEQYFGPGTRLTVT.

The CDR3 region is CAISTKETQYF. CDR3 DNA: TGTGCCATCAGTACTAAAGAGACCCAGTACTTC. This chain joins TRBV10-3 and TRBJ2-5; D ambiguous. The germline V gene encodes CDR1 ENHRY and CDR2 SYGVKD. Trimming removed 5 bases from V and 3 bases from J, with 4 bases in between. The CDR3 runs to 11 residues.

The V and J genes are TRBV2 and TRBJ1-1; possibly TRBD1 for D (5 bases). Looked up from germline, CDR1 is SNHLY and CDR2 is FYNNEI. The CDR3 runs to 15 residues. The ends were cut back, 8 bases at V and 0 bases at J, with 16 bases in the middle. This CDR3 reads CASYPKQDLNTEAFF. The CDR3 DNA reads as TGTGCCAGCTACCCTAAACAGGATCTGAACACTGAAGCTTTCTTT.

This chain links TRBV6-5 with TRBJ2-7, with D perhaps matching TRBD2 (7 bases). The CDR3 contains 16 residues. In germline, CDR1 is MNHEY, CDR2 SVGAGI. Trimming removed 4 bases from V and 6 bases from J, with 22 bases in between. The CDR3 DNA follows: TGTGCCAGCAGTTCTGGATGGACAAGGGGGGGGAGCGAGCAGTACTTC. Residues: CASSSGWTRGGSEQYF.